A selection of T cell receptor beta chains follows, all from one sample in a study of blood T cell repertoires in COVID-19. The method was immunoSEQ multiplex PCR; TCRdb's version includes in-frame clones alone and lacks a portion of them. Of approximately 310,000 clones detected, 85% appear once; the ten largest clones hold approximately 1.9%. Specimen: PBMCs or T cells enriched from blood (not recorded which). All receptors come from a woman in her 30s who had been exposed to COVID-19. The CDR3 runs from the conserved cysteine through the conserved F or W. A D gene is named only where the DNA matches it firmly. Rows may omit the clone size; those that give it use once, few, many or a size class.

size	V	J	D	CDR3	DNA
.	TRBV12-3/TRBV12-4	TRBJ1-5	.	CASSQGNQPQHF	TGTGCCAGCAGCCAGGGGAATCAGCCCCAGCATTTT
once	TRBV2	TRBJ1-5	TRBD1	CASSESGQGQHF	TGTGCCAGCAGTGAATCCGGACAGGGCCAGCATTTT
.	TRBV30	TRBJ1-5	.	CAWSVGRDQPQHF	TGTGCCTGGAGTGTTGGGAGGGATCAGCCCCAGCATTTT
.	TRBV5-4	TRBJ2-3	TRBD2	CASSSAGSTDTQYF	TGTGCCAGCAGCTCAGCGGGATCCACAGATACGCAGTATTTT
once	TRBV5-4	TRBJ2-1	TRBD1	CASSLDRDGYNEQFF	TGTGCCAGCAGTCTAGACAGGGACGGGTACAATGAGCAGTTCTTC
.	TRBV28	TRBJ2-2	.	CASSSHILEGAGELFF	TGTGCCAGCAGTTCACATATATTGGAAGGGGCCGGGGAGCTGTTTTTT
.	TRBV4-1	TRBJ2-7	.	CASSQVDVIQGYEQYF	TGCGCCAGCAGCCAAGTAGACGTAATACAGGGCTACGAGCAGTACTTC
.	TRBV27	TRBJ2-4	TRBD1	CASSLIDRGWHIQYF	TGTGCCAGCAGTTTAATAGACAGGGGTTGGCACATTCAGTACTTC
.	TRBV6-5	TRBJ1-3	.	CASSVQGYGNTIYF	TGTGCCAGCAGCGTACAGGGTTATGGAAACACCATATATTTT
once	TRBV30	TRBJ2-3	TRBD2	CAWSRREGDTQYF	TGTGCCTGGAGTCGGAGGGAGGGGGATACGCAGTATTTT
.	TRBV9	TRBJ2-1	.	CASSGDRSSGNEQFF	TGTGCCAGCAGCGGAGACAGGAGTTCGGGGAATGAGCAGTTCTTC
.	TRBV3-1/TRBV3-2	TRBJ1-1	.	CASTSLQGRTEAFF	TGTGCCAGCACCTCTTTACAGGGTAGGACTGAAGCTTTCTTT
.	TRBV30	TRBJ2-2	.	CAWSHRVIGELFF	TGTGCCTGGAGCCACAGGGTTATCGGGGAGCTGTTTTTT
.	TRBV27	TRBJ2-7	.	CASSLQGLSYEQYF	TGTGCCAGCAGTTTACAGGGCCTCTCCTACGAGCAGTACTTC
.	TRBV19	TRBJ2-1	.	CASTSPAGGRDEQFF	TGTGCCAGTACCTCCCCGGCCGGGGGTCGAGATGAGCAGTTCTTC
.	TRBV6-5	TRBJ1-6	.	CASSDKTGPSPLHF	TGTGCCAGCAGCGATAAGACAGGCCCTTCACCCCTCCACTTT
.	TRBV27	TRBJ2-1	TRBD2	CASSSTKAGGQFF	TGTGCCAGCAGCTCTACCAAAGCGGGGGGGCAGTTCTTC
.	TRBV6-5	TRBJ2-1	TRBD1	CAIKTGSIDEQFF	TGTGCGATAAAGACAGGGAGTATCGATGAGCAGTTCTTC
.	TRBV2	TRBJ1-5	.	CASRVLRQSNQPQHF	TGTGCCAGCAGGGTACTCAGACAGAGCAATCAGCCCCAGCATTTT
.	TRBV5-6	TRBJ1-4	.	CASSLQITNEKLFF	TGTGCCAGCAGCCTGCAGATCACTAATGAAAAACTGTTTTTT
.	TRBV4-3	TRBJ2-7	TRBD2	CASSPSAGGFYEQYF	TGCGCCAGCAGCCCTTCGGCGGGGGGTTTTTACGAGCAGTACTTC
few	TRBV2	TRBJ1-2	.	CASNRDGYGYTF	TGTGCCAGCAACAGGGACGGCTATGGCTACACCTTC
.	TRBV18	TRBJ1-2	TRBD1	CASSHRGQGAKNYGYTF	TGTGCCAGCTCACACCGCGGACAGGGGGCTAAAAACTATGGCTACACCTTC
few	TRBV6-4	TRBJ2-1	TRBD2	CASSEGTSGYNEQFF	TGTGCCAGCAGTGAAGGGACTAGCGGTTACAATGAGCAGTTCTTC
.	TRBV21-1	TRBJ1-5	.	CASSKEDWGNQPQHF	TGTGCCAGCAGCAAAGAGGACTGGGGCAATCAGCCCCAGCATTTT
.	TRBV15	TRBJ2-5	.	CATSRGGNRETQYF	TGTGCCACCAGCAGAGGAGGGAACCGGGAGACCCAGTACTTC
.	TRBV28	TRBJ2-4	.	CASTSGVLNIQYF	TGTGCCAGCACGTCGGGGGTCTTAAACATTCAGTACTTC